Listed here are 2 T cell receptor beta chains from one sample, sequenced in a study of blood T cell repertoires in COVID-19. TCRdb keeps only in-frame clones here, not all; method: immunoSEQ multiplex PCR. The sample contains around 110,000 clones, roughly 84% of which appear only once. The sample consisted of peripheral blood. The origin of the receptors is a human donor in a cohort sampled during active COVID-19.

Only one count was recorded for this clone. The chain links TRBV3-1 (or the pseudogene TRBV3-2) to TRBJ2-1; 7 bases agree with TRBD2. Trimming took 0 bases from V and 5 from J; bases not matched to a gene: 4. This CDR3 spans 15 amino acids. Germline values: CDR1 LGHDT, CDR2 YNNKEL (reference sequence). The CDR3 coding sequence is TGTGCCAGCAGCCAAGATGGTCTAGCGGACAATGAGCAGTTCTTC. This codes for CASSQDGLADNEQFF.

The chain carries TRBV5-1 and TRBJ2-3; no reliable D call. In germline, CDR1 is SGHRS, CDR2 YFSETQ. CDR3 length equals 13 residues. Trimming shortened V by 4 bases and J by 0 bases, and 6 bases separated the two germline ends. The CDR3 sequence is CASSRRSTDTQYF. The CDR3 region has the DNA TGCGCCAGCAGCCGTAGAAGCACAGATACGCAGTATTTT.